The clone carrying this T cell receptor beta chain has ten or more counts. The source of the sample is a study of tumor-infiltrating lymphocytes in primary liver carcinoma. Blood RNA was derived from unsorted whole blood, and germline DNA was extracted too. The CDR3 consists of 15 residues. V was pared by 0 bases and J by 6 bases, with 12 bases between. Total RNA amounting to 500 ng was the source from which TCR beta cDNA was made with a constant-region primer. Slightly modified ARM-PCR with three nested multiplex PCR rounds yielded TCR beta libraries. The opening two PCR rounds, ten to eleven cycles each, paired TRBV1-TRBV30 forward primers with a C-beta reverse primer. TCRdb re-derived calls from the multiplex PCR reads in MiXCR, one entry per CDR3 protein. The data show 200,000 or so distinct CDR3 sequences, with approximately 64% seen just once and roughly 7% held by the top ten.

Sequencing was performed on peripheral blood. The sequence derives from a woman aged 60-70 years with primary liver carcinoma and hepatitis B virus infection. The chain couples TRBV12-3 or TRBV12-4 to TRBJ1-5; D is unresolved. Written as DNA, the CDR3 is TGTGCCAGCAGTTTAGCCACCCGGGTCACTCAGCCCCAGCATTTT. This gives the protein CASSLATRVTQPQHF.